These 15 T cell receptor beta chains originate from one sample sequenced in a study of blood T cell repertoires in COVID-19. Here immunoSEQ multiplex PCR was the method, and the copy in TCRdb shows in-frame clones only, minus some. The table shows about 290,000 clones, with around four fifths occurring only once. Sequenced sample: peripheral blood. The receptors originated from a woman in her 50s with active or convalescent COVID-19.

This chain links TRBV4-1 with TRBJ2-7; the match to TRBD2 covers 10 bases. Trimming cost V 1 base and J 2 bases; bases outside gene matches: 2. The CDR3 runs to 15 residues. From germline, CDR1 is MGHRA and CDR2 YSYEKL. The CDR3 protein is CASSQGSGRAYEQYF. The CDR3 DNA sequence: TGCGCCAGCAGCCAAGGGAGCGGGAGGGCCTACGAGCAGTACTTC.

This clone turned up a few times. This chain joins TRBV7-9 and TRBJ1-5; maybe TRBD1 (6 bases). Germline V lookup: CDR1 SEHNR, CDR2 FQNEAQ (reference sequence). The CDR3 is 13 amino acids. The V end was cut by 3 bases, the J end by 11 bases, with 14 bases between. CDR3 residues: CASSLGGGGSQHF. The CDR3 DNA reads TGTGCCAGCAGCTTGGGAGGGGGAGGGTCCCAGCATTTT.

CDR3 coding DNA: TGTGCCAGTAGTATGGAGTCCAGCGGTGAAAAACTGTTTTTT. The encoded protein is CASSMESSGEKLFF. The rearrangement joins TRBV19 to TRBJ1-4; unclear D gene. The V gene's germline CDR1 is LNHDA and CDR2 SQIVND (reference sequence). There are 14 residues in the CDR3. Trimming shortened V by 3 bases and J by 7 bases, and 12 bases separated the two germline ends.

The chain uses TRBV5-1 and TRBJ2-3; D may be TRBD2 (6 bases). V lost 0 bases and J 0 bases, leaving 11 bases between the germline ends. The CDR3 is 16 residues long. CDR1 is SGHRS, CDR2 YFSETQ, per germline. CDR3 amino acids: CASSLGLETSTDTQYF. CDR3 in DNA: TGCGCCAGCAGCTTGGGACTAGAGACTAGCACAGATACGCAGTATTTT.

This chain uses TRBV5-1 with TRBJ2-3, with D possibly being TRBD1 (6 bases). The CDR3 runs 15 residues. Trimming removed 3 bases from V and 2 bases from J, with 13 bases in between. Looked up from germline, CDR1 is SGHRS and CDR2 is YFSETQ. CDR3 amino acids: CASSSHRETTDTQYF. The DNA for the CDR3 is TGCGCCAGCAGCTCCCACAGGGAGACCACAGATACGCAGTATTTT.

V and J are TRBV30 and TRBJ1-1; D remains ambiguous. The CDR3 is made up of 11 amino acids. V lost 0 bases, J lost 9 bases, and 8 bases lay in between. Germline V CDR1 and CDR2: GTSNPN, SVGIG (reference sequence). CDR3 loop: CAWSVRVQAFF. As DNA, the CDR3 is TGTGCCTGGAGTGTACGGGTGCAAGCTTTCTTT.

The chain couples TRBV27 to TRBJ2-2; a possible D gene is TRBD2 (6 bases). Between the trimmed V and J ends, which lost 2 bases and 5 bases, there was a span of 18 bases. This CDR3 has 17 residues. Germline CDR1 is MNHEY and CDR2 is SMNVEV (reference sequence). CDR3 sequence: CASSLPPEREVTGELFF. The CDR3 DNA reads as TGTGCCAGCAGTTTACCCCCCGAGAGGGAGGTAACCGGGGAGCTGTTTTTT.

For the CDR3, the DNA is TGTGCCAGCAGCCAACAAGGACAGTCCTACGAGCAGTACTTC. It yields the protein CASSQQGQSYEQYF. The V gene is TRBV3-1 (or the pseudogene TRBV3-2), the J gene TRBJ2-7; perhaps TRBD1 as D (6 bases). From germline, CDR1 is LGHDT and CDR2 YNNKEL (reference sequence). V was shortened by 2 bases and J by 1 base, with 9 bases between the two germline ends. The CDR3 totals 14 residues.

This chain connects TRBV7-9 to TRBJ1-1; D is unresolved. This CDR3 is built from 15 residues. Trimming stripped 5 bases from V and 1 base from J, with 14 bases between. In germline, CDR1 is SEHNR, CDR2 FQNEAQ (reference sequence). The CDR3 DNA reads TGTGCCAGCAGCAGTCCCCTAACAGCGAACACTGAAGCTTTCTTT. Its protein product is CASSSPLTANTEAFF.

The chain couples TRBV2 to TRBJ2-2; D may be TRBD1 (6 bases). Trimming removed 7 bases from V and 6 bases from J, with 15 bases in between. Germline loops: CDR1 SNHLY, CDR2 FYNNEI. This CDR3 spans 14 amino acids. CDR3 residues: CASTGQRWAGELFF. CDR3 bases: TGTGCCAGCACGGGACAAAGATGGGCCGGGGAGCTGTTTTTT.

V usage is TRBV9 and J usage is TRBJ1-5, with 8 positions matching TRBD1. CDR3 length: 16 amino acids. Germline V gives CDR1 SGDLS, CDR2 YYNGEE. With 0 bases clipped from V and 5 bases from J, the junction kept 7 bases outside the gene matches. The CDR3 sequence is CASSVVWLTGDQPQHF. The CDR3, as DNA: TGTGCCAGCAGCGTAGTTTGGTTGACAGGGGATCAGCCCCAGCATTTT.

The rearrangement links TRBV5-5 to TRBJ2-7; D ambiguous. Germline V gene lookup returns CDR1 SGHKS and CDR2 YYEKEE (reference sequence). Trimming took off 2 bases at V and 4 bases at J, with 10 bases between the two ends. This CDR3 has 13 amino acids. In DNA form, the CDR3 reads TGTGCCAGCAGCTTCGGCAGGCATTACGAGCAGTACTTC. This codes for CASSFGRHYEQYF. Based on the CDR3 plus reference TRBV5-5 and TRBJ2-7, the full variable domain is DAGVTQSPTHLIKTRGQQVTLRCSPISGHKSVSWYQQVLGQGPQFIFQYYEKEERGRGNFPDRFSARQFPNYSSELNVNALLLGDSALYLCASSFGRHYEQYFGPGTRLTVT.

V and J are TRBV4-1 and TRBJ1-2, with TRBD1 matching 7 bases. The CDR3 consists of 13 residues. The V gene end was trimmed by 5 bases and the J gene end by 2 bases; junction bases not matched to a gene: 2. Germline CDR1 MGHRA, CDR2 YSYEKL. The DNA of the CDR3 is TGCGCCAGCAGCAGGGGGCAAAACTATGGCTACACCTTC. It is translated as CASSRGQNYGYTF.

The chain uses TRBV28 and TRBJ2-7, with 9 bases fitting TRBD2. The CDR3 loop spans 15 amino acids. J lost 0 bases, V lost 3 bases, and 3 bases had no gene match. The germline V gene encodes CDR1 MDHEN and CDR2 SYDVKM. The CDR3 spells CASSFGGRASYEQYF. The CDR3 DNA reads TGTGCCAGCAGTTTTGGCGGGAGGGCCTCCTACGAGCAGTACTTC.

In nucleotides, the CDR3 is TGTGCCAGCAGTTTATCGGGCAGGACAGGGGGTGTACAGCCCCAGCATTTT. As protein: CASSLSGRTGGVQPQHF. The rearrangement uses TRBV27 and TRBJ1-5; TRBD1 matches 10 bases. V was clipped by 0 bases and J by 7 bases; unmatched bases: 9. The CDR3 contains 17 residues. Germline CDR1 reads MNHEY; CDR2 reads SMNVEV (reference sequence).